Each of the 16 T cell receptor beta chains below was sequenced from the same sample in a study of OX40 agonist ivuxolimab in advanced cancers. The method was immunoSEQ multiplex PCR; TCRdb's version includes in-frame clones alone and lacks a portion of them. The sample has 25,000 to 30,000 clones; 70% to 80% are singletons. The sequenced sample was CD4+ or CD8+ T cells sorted from blood, obtained in a trial of the OX40 agonist ivuxolimab. The receptors derive from an adult with an advanced solid tumor such as melanoma, head and neck, liver or kidney cancer.

This chain connects TRBV6-1 to TRBJ1-2; maybe TRBD1 (6 bases). The V gene's germline CDR1 is MNHNS and CDR2 SASEGT. V gave up 4 bases and J gave up 0 bases, with 21 bases separating them. CDR3 size: 18 residues. CDR3 protein: CASSAQREQGVTNYGYTF. CDR3 coding DNA: TGTGCCAGCAGTGCCCAACGCGAACAGGGAGTCACTAACTATGGCTACACCTTC.

The table lists this clone with a few counts. The V and J genes are TRBV9 and TRBJ2-7, with 7 positions matching TRBD1. The CDR3 runs 14 residues. CDR1 SGDLS and CDR2 YYNGEE come from the germline V gene. Trimming cost V 0 bases and J 3 bases; bases outside gene matches: 3. DNA of the CDR3: TGTGCCAGCAGCGTAGAGCAGGGGGACTACGAGCAGTACTTC. Amino acids: CASSVEQGDYEQYF.

This chain connects TRBV12-5 to TRBJ1-1; 7 bases fit TRBD1. Germline V gene lookup returns CDR1 LGHNT and CDR2 FRNRAP. V shed 7 bases and J 4 bases; nucleotides not matched to a gene: 6. CDR3 size: 13 residues. CDR3 loop: CASVPGGLTEAFF. Here the CDR3 DNA reads TGTGCTAGTGTCCCAGGGGGGCTCACTGAAGCTTTCTTT. The whole variable domain, remainder taken from reference TRBV12-5 and TRBJ1-1, is DARVTQTPRHKVTEMGQEVTMRCQPILGHNTVFWYRQTMMQGLELLAYFRNRAPLDDSGMPKDRFSAEMPDATLATLKIQPSEPRDSAVYFCASVPGGLTEAFFGQGTRLTVV.

V gene TRBV2 combines with J gene TRBJ2-7; D unresolved. This CDR3 has 14 residues. The germline V gene has CDR1 SNHLY and CDR2 FYNNEI. V lost 4 bases and J 1 base, leaving 11 bases between the germline ends. The CDR3 here is CASSGVQQSYEQYF. DNA of the CDR3: TGTGCCAGCAGTGGGGTCCAGCAGTCCTACGAGCAGTACTTC.

The rearrangement links TRBV5-1 to TRBJ2-7; 10 nucleotides agree with TRBD1. J lost 1 base, V lost 4 bases, and 2 bases had no gene match. Germline values: CDR1 SGHRS, CDR2 YFSETQ. This CDR3 has 14 residues. This CDR3 reads CASSGGQGSYEQYF. The CDR3 bases are TGCGCCAGCAGCGGGGGACAGGGGTCCTACGAGCAGTACTTC. Complete variable domain (other parts from reference TRBV5-1 and TRBJ2-7): KAGVTQTPRYLIKTRGQQVTLSCSPISGHRSVSWYQQTPGQGLQFLFEYFSETQRNKGNFPGRFSGRQFSNSRSEMNVSTLELGDSALYLCASSGGQGSYEQYFGPGTRLTVT.

The chain combines TRBV5-4 with TRBJ1-2, with 8 bases identical to TRBD1. CDR1 SGHNT and CDR2 YYREEE come from the germline V gene (reference sequence). CDR3 length: 14 amino acids. Losses at the gene ends were 4 bases for V and 6 bases for J; bases not matched to a gene: 8. Written as DNA, the CDR3 is TGTGCCAGCAGCGCGGACAGGGAGGTCGATGGCTACACCTTC. Its protein product is CASSADREVDGYTF.

The CDR3 coding sequence is TGCGCCAGCAGCCAAGGATCCGAAGCTTTCTTT. This sequence encodes CASSQGSEAFF. This chain uses TRBV4-3 with TRBJ1-1; D is unclear. In germline, CDR1 is LGHNA, CDR2 YSLEER. There are 11 residues in the CDR3. The V gene lost 1 base and the J gene lost 8 bases, with 5 bases spanning the gap.

This clone was counted a few times. J is TRBJ2-7 and V is TRBV29-1; D unclear. Germline values: CDR1 SQVTM, CDR2 ANQGSEA. V was trimmed by 1 base and J by 5 bases, leaving 15 bases between them. The CDR3 sequence is 14 residues long. The CDR3 protein is CSVEALGQGDEQYF. DNA of the CDR3: TGCAGCGTTGAAGCCCTAGGCCAAGGCGACGAGCAGTACTTC.

The rearrangement uses TRBV5-8 and TRBJ2-7; no reliable D call. Germline V gene sequence: CDR1 SGHTS, CDR2 YDEGEE. The CDR3 consists of 13 residues. The V gene lost 2 bases and the J gene lost 1 base, with 7 bases spanning the gap. CDR3 region: CASSLWASYEQYF. The CDR3 bases are TGTGCCAGCAGCTTATGGGCGTCCTACGAGCAGTACTTC.

The rearrangement joins TRBV7-3 to TRBJ2-3; 9 bases are a match to TRBD1. The CDR3 is 15 amino acids. Germline V gene lookup returns CDR1 SGHTA and CDR2 FQGTGA. V lost 5 bases to trimming and J lost 0 bases; unmatched junction nucleotides: 3. The CDR3 here is CASSPGTGSTDTQYF. The DNA for the CDR3 is TGTGCCAGCAGCCCCGGGACAGGGAGCACAGATACGCAGTATTTT.

The rearrangement uses TRBV6-9 and TRBJ2-5, with a possible D match to TRBD1 (6 bases). Trimming shortened V by 6 bases and J by 5 bases, and 19 bases separated the two germline ends. The CDR3 is made up of 15 amino acids. The germline gives CDR1 MNHGY, CDR2 SVAAGI. CDR3 coding DNA: TGTGCCAGCAGCCCGATGACAGGCGTGACGGAGACCCAGTACTTC. It is translated as CASSPMTGVTETQYF.

J is TRBJ2-1 and V is TRBV2; D gene unclear. The CDR3 runs 13 residues. CDR1 is SNHLY, CDR2 FYNNEI, per germline. V was clipped by 3 bases and J by 5 bases, with 8 bases between them. The CDR3 loop reads CASSEGRDNEQFF. The CDR3 DNA sequence: TGTGCCAGCAGTGAGGGCCGAGACAATGAGCAGTTCTTC.

The chain joins TRBV9 to TRBJ2-1; TRBD2 might be the D (6 bases). CDR3 size: 16 residues. Germline CDR1 is SGDLS and CDR2 is YYNGEE. V was pared by 4 bases and J by 10 bases, with 24 bases between. As DNA, the CDR3 is TGTGCCAGCAGCCCCCGCTGGAGGGTCCGCCAGGAAGAGCAGTTCTTC. The encoded protein is CASSPRWRVRQEEQFF.

This rearrangement joins TRBV7-9 to TRBJ1-1; D ambiguous. Germline assignment: CDR1 SEHNR and CDR2 FQNEAQ (reference sequence). The CDR3 loop spans 13 amino acids. Trimming pared 0 bases from V and 3 bases from J, leaving 5 bases between. The CDR3 bases are TGTGCCAGCAGCTTAGCAGGCTACACTGAAGCTTTCTTT. Its translation is CASSLAGYTEAFF.

Comments on this clone: Germline and junction disagree at one end, which may indicate a read error. The V and J genes are TRBV5-3 and TRBJ2-7; the D is unclear. TRBV5-3 is reported as an ORF; its role is uncertain. This CDR3 contains 12 residues. The DNA of the CDR3 is TGTGCCAGCAGCTCCGTGCCCTACGAGCAGTACTTC. It specifies CASSSVPYEQYF.

V usage is TRBV6-6 and J usage is TRBJ1-1, with 8 bases aligning to TRBD1. This CDR3 region has 15 residues. Per germline, CDR1 MNHNY and CDR2 SVGAGI (reference sequence). J lost 1 base, V lost 5 bases, and 6 bases had no gene match. The CDR3 here is CASSQSGTGNTEAFF. CDR3 nucleotide sequence: TGTGCCAGCAGTCAGTCCGGGACAGGGAACACTGAAGCTTTCTTT.